A selection of T cell receptor beta chains follows, all from one sample in a study of monozygotic twins with inflammatory bowel disease. Using the 5' RACE reads, TCRdb records one entry per CDR3 protein without DNA. The sample table includes about 450,000 distinct CDR3 sequences. The material sequenced was blood. The receptor source for this set is a human donor with ulcerative colitis or Crohn's disease, or a healthy co-twin of an affected twin (not recorded which). Both conserved end residues are part of each CDR3.

j_gene: TRBJ2-2; v_gene: TRBV6-2/TRBV6-3; CDR3aa: CASSYSRDRRNTGELFF
j_gene: TRBJ1-6; v_gene: TRBV9; CDR3aa: CASSVGQNSYNSPLHF
j_gene: TRBJ2-3; v_gene: TRBV29-1; CDR3aa: CSAEAVRTDTQYF
j_gene: TRBJ1-5; v_gene: TRBV24-1; CDR3aa: CATSEVGSQPQHF
j_gene: TRBJ2-3; v_gene: TRBV9; CDR3aa: CASSVAQGQRGRSDTQYF
j_gene: TRBJ2-7; v_gene: TRBV27; CDR3aa: CASSLGGQATYEQYF
j_gene: TRBJ2-3; v_gene: TRBV29-1; CDR3aa: CSVKGTVQDTQYF
j_gene: TRBJ2-7; v_gene: TRBV27; CDR3aa: CASGSGREIYEQYF
j_gene: TRBJ1-3; v_gene: TRBV6-5; CDR3aa: CASSYRVSSGNTIYF
j_gene: TRBJ1-2; v_gene: TRBV6-2/TRBV6-3; CDR3aa: CASSYGGQNYGYTF
j_gene: TRBJ2-1; v_gene: TRBV20-1; CDR3aa: CSARGVGQGRYNEQFF
j_gene: TRBJ2-7; v_gene: TRBV18; CDR3aa: CASSPFSPQTGVWEQYF
j_gene: TRBJ2-1; v_gene: TRBV4-1; CDR3aa: CARSQDGLAGALNNEQIF
j_gene: TRBJ2-2; v_gene: TRBV2; CDR3aa: CASRRSTGQTGELFF
j_gene: TRBJ1-1; v_gene: TRBV5-1; CDR3aa: CASREASVSHEAFF
j_gene: TRBJ2-2; v_gene: TRBV3-1; CDR3aa: CASSQRGYTGELFF
j_gene: TRBJ2-7; v_gene: TRBV29-1; CDR3aa: CSVDADSYEQYF
j_gene: TRBJ2-3; v_gene: TRBV5-1; CDR3aa: CASSLGGLGDTQYF
j_gene: TRBJ1-2; v_gene: TRBV7-9; CDR3aa: CASSLSGGGYTF
j_gene: TRBJ2-5; v_gene: TRBV10-2; CDR3aa: CASSSQGPPATYQETQYF
j_gene: TRBJ2-3; v_gene: TRBV2; CDR3aa: CASSEERATSTDTQYF
j_gene: TRBJ2-3; v_gene: TRBV5-1; CDR3aa: CASSLSQGTVSDTQYF
j_gene: TRBJ2-1; v_gene: TRBV9; CDR3aa: CASSVGGLEQFF